This TCR beta chain was sequenced in a study of early T cells in non-severe SARS-CoV-2 infection. Study as a whole: The chains were unpaired, and the sequenced material was bulk RNA from unsorted whole blood. The study's findings and limits: A preference for anti-spike CD8 responses marked VDJdb matching, which missed private and CD4 specificities.

This clonotype was counted many times. Its antigen is currently unknown. Individual cDNA molecules were tagged with unique molecular identifiers, the study reported. One entry per CDR3 protein, called by TCRdb with MiXCR from the 5' RACE reads. The sample records 75,000 to 80,000 distinct CDR3 sequences, about 11% being singletons. Germline values: CDR1 DFQATT, CDR2 SNEGSKA (reference sequence). The V end was cut by 2 bases, the J end by 13 bases, with 15 bases between. The CDR3 loop spans 13 amino acids. The sample here was whole blood, taken at baseline. The rearrangement links TRBV20-1 to TRBJ1-6; D not resolved. This receptor was identified in an adult who was a healthcare worker with PCR-confirmed SARS-CoV-2 infection or an uninfected control (not recorded which). The CDR3 DNA sequence: TGCAGTGCTAGACAAGGTGTGGCGCGGCCCCTCCACTTT. As protein: CSARQGVARPLHF.